This T cell receptor (beta chain) was sequenced for a study of cytomegalovirus exposure and HLA in healthy donors. The ends were cut back, 4 bases at V and 5 bases at J, with 14 bases in the middle. Germline values: CDR1 SQVTM, CDR2 ANQGSEA. The CDR3 sequence is 13 residues long. The PCR used 60 Vbeta and 13 Jbeta primers. Sequencing was performed with immunoSEQ multiplex PCR; in TCRdb, only in-frame clones are kept and a portion is missing. The data hold under 150,000 clones, with roughly two thirds observed a single time. V is TRBV29-1 and J is TRBJ1-1, with D possibly TRBD1 on 6 matching bases. The sequenced sample consisted of PBMCs. The clonotype originates from a woman aged 40 to 49 in good health and CMV-seronegative. The CDR3 sequence is CSVVWGPETEAFF. The CDR3 region has the DNA TGCAGCGTTGTTTGGGGGCCGGAGACTGAAGCTTTCTTT.